These T cell receptor beta chains were read from a single sample in a study of blood T cell repertoires in COVID-19. Clones were read by immunoSEQ multiplex PCR, and TCRdb kept only the in-frame ones, dropping some. This sample has 150,000 to 200,000 clones, with roughly 85% found just once. Source material: PBMCs or T cells enriched from blood (not recorded which). The receptors here all came from a woman aged 18-30 years who had recovered from COVID-19. Each CDR3 is given with its conserved first and last residue. D genes are given only for firm matches. Expanded clones are given a class, and other clones once, few, many or no size at all.

TRBD2 TRBJ2-1 TRBV2 NA CASSEGLAIGEQFF TGTGCCAGCAGTGAAGGACTAGCCATTGGTGAGCAGTTCTTC
NA TRBJ1-4 TRBV12-3/TRBV12-4 NA CASSEIEAGKLFF TGTGCCAGCTCCGAAATTGAGGCCGGAAAACTGTTTTTT
NA TRBJ2-7 TRBV28 few CASSFLRRGTAYEQYF TGTGCCAGCAGTTTTTTACGCAGGGGCACGGCCTACGAGCAGTACTTC
TRBD1 TRBJ2-2 TRBV27 NA CASKPGQTYTGELFF TGTGCCAGCAAGCCGGGACAGACTTACACCGGGGAGCTGTTTTTT
TRBD1 TRBJ1-2 TRBV7-2 NA CASSPTAQGAHYGYTF TGTGCCAGCAGCCCCACAGCTCAGGGGGCCCACTATGGCTACACCTTC
NA TRBJ1-1 TRBV21-1 NA CASSNQGQLNTEAFF TGTGCCAGCAGCAATCAGGGACAGTTGAACACTGAAGCTTTCTTT
NA TRBJ1-2 TRBV27 NA CASSFYGGSGYTF TGTGCCAGCAGTTTCTATGGGGGCTCTGGCTACACCTTC
NA TRBJ2-4 TRBV12-3/TRBV12-4 NA CASSILAKNIQYF TGTGCCAGCAGCATACTGGCCAAAAACATTCAGTACTTC
TRBD1 TRBJ2-2 TRBV6-5 NA CASSYSQGAHTGELFF TGTGCCAGCAGTTACAGTCAGGGGGCGCACACCGGGGAGCTGTTTTTT
TRBD2 TRBJ2-1 TRBV4-2 NA CASSQDRNSGTSVYEQFF TGTGCCAGCAGCCAAGATAGGAATTCCGGGACTAGTGTTTATGAGCAGTTCTTC
NA TRBJ1-1 TRBV10-1 NA CASSPGLKNTEAFF TGCGCCAGCAGTCCGGGACTCAAGAACACTGAAGCTTTCTTT
TRBD1 TRBJ1-1 TRBV6-5 NA CATGDRAPTEAFF TGTGCCACTGGGGACAGGGCCCCCACTGAAGCTTTCTTT
TRBD1 TRBJ1-2 TRBV27 NA CASSLSRKGQGIGGYTF TGTGCCAGCAGTTTATCGCGGAAGGGACAGGGTATTGGAGGCTACACCTTC
TRBD1 TRBJ1-2 TRBV4-1 few CASSQDPLSGTEYYGYTF TGCGCCAGCAGCCAAGATCCCTTGTCCGGGACAGAATACTATGGCTACACCTTC
TRBD1 TRBJ2-7 TRBV19 few CASSISAGTGNDEQYF TGTGCCAGTAGTATATCCGCGGGGACAGGTAATGACGAGCAGTACTTC
NA TRBJ1-1 TRBV5-1 NA CASSFGGTEAFF TGCGCCAGCAGCTTTGGCGGTACTGAAGCTTTCTTT
TRBD2 TRBJ2-7 TRBV28 once CASSPLGRASSEQYF TGTGCCAGCAGTCCCCTCGGGAGGGCCTCCTCCGAGCAGTACTTC
TRBD1 TRBJ2-7 TRBV18 NA CASSPNRQGYEQYF TGTGCCAGCTCACCGAACCGACAGGGCTACGAGCAGTACTTC
TRBD1 TRBJ1-4 TRBV28 NA CASRPTGTGNEKLFF TGTGCCAGCAGGCCTACCGGGACAGGCAATGAAAAACTGTTTTTT
NA TRBJ2-7 TRBV6-1 NA CASSDPPNRDYEQYF TGTGCCAGCAGTGATCCGCCCAACAGAGACTACGAGCAGTACTTC
NA TRBJ2-1 TRBV4-3 NA CASSQDQRAREQFF TGCGCCAGCAGCCAAGATCAGCGTGCCCGAGAGCAGTTCTTC
TRBD2 TRBJ2-6 TRBV5-1 NA CASTLGGGRSGANVLTF TGCGCCAGCACGCTGGGGGGAGGGCGCTCTGGGGCCAACGTCCTGACTTTC
TRBD1 TRBJ1-1 TRBV18 NA CASSPDPGTGVRAFF TGTGCCAGCTCACCAGACCCCGGGACAGGGGTTCGGGCTTTCTTT
TRBD2 TRBJ2-2 TRBV5-4 NA CASSSGLAGGGTGELFF TGTGCCAGCAGCTCGGGACTAGCGGGAGGGGGCACCGGGGAGCTGTTTTTT
NA TRBJ1-2 TRBV15 NA CATSGGTYGYTF TGTGCCACCAGCGGCGGGACTTATGGCTACACCTTC
TRBD1 TRBJ1-5 TRBV7-8 NA CASSEDRVSNQPQHF TGTGCCAGCAGCGAGGACAGGGTTAGCAATCAGCCCCAGCATTTT
TRBD1 TRBJ2-7 TRBV13 NA CASSYGQGSPDEQYF TGTGCCAGCAGCTATGGACAGGGGAGTCCTGACGAGCAGTACTTC
NA TRBJ2-7 TRBV21-1 NA CASSKKNLGDRPKYEQYF TGTGCCAGCAGCAAAAAAAACCTTGGGGACAGGCCTAAGTACGAGCAGTACTTC
NA TRBJ1-1 TRBV20-1 NA CSASGGGHTEAFF TGCAGTGCTAGTGGTGGAGGGCACACTGAAGCTTTCTTT
NA TRBJ1-5 TRBV4-1 NA CASNVDKYSNQPQHF TGCGCCAGCAACGTAGACAAGTATAGCAATCAGCCCCAGCATTTT
NA TRBJ2-7 TRBV6-5 once CASSYLDKSSYEQYF TGTGCCAGCAGTTACTTGGACAAGAGCTCCTACGAGCAGTACTTC
TRBD1 TRBJ2-5 TRBV5-1 NA CASTIGTGGAGETQYF TGCGCCAGCACTATCGGGACAGGGGGCGCGGGGGAGACCCAGTACTTC
NA TRBJ1-3 TRBV6-5 once CASSEGDSGNTIYF TGTGCCAGCTCCGAGGGGGATTCTGGAAACACCATATATTTT
TRBD1 TRBJ1-2 TRBV6-5 NA CASSAQGAGTF TGTGCCAGCAGCGCGCAGGGGGCCGGCACCTTC
TRBD1 TRBJ1-5 TRBV4-1 NA CASSQDRNSNQPQHF TGCGCCAGCAGCCAGGACAGGAATAGCAATCAGCCCCAGCATTTT
TRBD2 TRBJ2-7 TRBV3-1/TRBV3-2 NA CASSPNPGLARSEQYF TGTGCCAGCAGTCCGAACCCGGGACTAGCTAGGAGTGAGCAGTACTTC
NA TRBJ2-2 TRBV5-6 once CASSPRAHTGELFF TGTGCCAGCAGCCCCAGGGCCCACACCGGGGAGCTGTTTTTT
TRBD2 TRBJ2-3 TRBV28 NA CASSPGTSGVRTDTQYF TGTGCCAGCAGTCCCGGGACTAGCGGAGTCCGCACAGATACGCAGTATTTT
NA TRBJ1-2 TRBV5-6 NA CASSLVSGNYGYTF TGTGCCAGCAGCTTGGTTTCGGGAAACTATGGCTACACCTTC
NA TRBJ1-5 TRBV5-8 NA CASSLTASIQHF TGTGCCAGCAGCTTGACTGCGAGTATCCAGCATTTT
NA TRBJ2-2 TRBV29-1 NA CSVGDTENTGELFF TGCAGCGTAGGGGACACAGAGAACACCGGGGAGCTGTTTTTT
NA TRBJ2-2 TRBV5-1 few CASSLRQLDTGELFF TGCGCCAGCAGCTTGAGACAGTTAGACACCGGGGAGCTGTTTTTT
NA TRBJ1-1 TRBV28 NA CASRSTGTEAFF TGTGCCAGCAGGTCCACGGGCACTGAAGCTTTCTTT
TRBD2 TRBJ2-1 TRBV2 NA CARIDLAGGRNEQFF TGTGCCAGAATCGACCTAGCGGGAGGTAGGAATGAGCAGTTCTTC
NA TRBJ2-5 TRBV10-1 NA CASSESWGRGDKETQYF TGCGCCAGCAGTGAGTCGTGGGGCAGGGGCGACAAAGAGACCCAGTACTTC
TRBD2 TRBJ2-1 TRBV5-1 NA CASSRLADHNEQFF TGCGCCAGCAGCAGACTAGCAGATCACAATGAGCAGTTCTTC